Listed here are 11 T cell receptor beta chains from one sample, sequenced in a study of neoadjuvant anti-PD-1 for oral cavity cancer (dated by TCRdb to the early 2020s). This specimen's time point label, per the study, means: after neoadjuvant nivolumab, at surgical resection. Library prep was done by the immunoSEQ multiplex PCR assay. The clones in this table, taken by TCRdb from immuneACCESS, are in-frame only. Not every clone is retained; where verified, under half of the shortfall comes from an unresolved V gene, and the cause of the rest is unknown. The sample table records about 9,300 clones; 75% to 85% of these occur just once. The top ten constitute about 4% of the sample. Source: PBMCs, taken after nivolumab (anti-PD-1) treatment. The receptors here all came from a person between 40 and 79 years old with oral cavity squamous cell carcinoma.

J is TRBJ1-1 and V is TRBV10-3; possible D gene TRBD1, 6 bases. The germline V and J ends were trimmed by 5 bases and 0 bases, with 13 bases remaining between them. Germline V gene lookup returns CDR1 ENHRY and CDR2 SYGVKD. The length of the CDR3 is 15 residues. The CDR3 sequence: CAISSVGQMNTEAFF. CDR3 DNA sequence: TGTGCCATCAGTTCGGTTGGACAGATGAACACTGAAGCTTTCTTT.

The V call is TRBV5-1, the J call TRBJ1-1, with D possibly being TRBD1 (5 bases). The CDR3 loop spans 16 amino acids. Germline-derived CDR1 and CDR2 are SGHRS and YFSETQ. Trimming cost V 9 bases and J 1 base, with 22 bases left between them. For the CDR3, the DNA is TGCGCCACCCAAGAGGGTACAGGACTCTCGAACACTGAAGCTTTCTTT. Translated, it gives CATQEGTGLSNTEAFF.

The rearrangement links TRBV7-2 to TRBJ1-4, with 9 positions matching TRBD1. Per the germline V gene, CDR1 is SGHTA and CDR2 is FQGNSA. CDR3 size: 15 residues. V shed 1 base, J shed 10 bases, and the junction held 7 bases outside the gene matches. The CDR3 loop reads CASSLDLTGGRKLFF. CDR3 nucleotides: TGTGCCAGCAGCTTAGATTTGACAGGGGGAAGAAAACTGTTTTTT.

The rearrangement links TRBV28 to TRBJ1-2, with TRBD1 matching over 9 bases. Germline CDR1 is MDHEN and CDR2 is SYDVKM. Trimming cost V 3 bases and J 4 bases; bases outside gene matches: 9. The CDR3 totals 16 residues. CDR3 nucleotides: TGTGCCAGCAGTTTGGGTACAGGGGGCTTTAGCTATGGCTACACCTTC. Translating it yields CASSLGTGGFSYGYTF.

The chain employs TRBV11-1 and TRBJ2-1, with TRBD2 identical over 8 bases. Germline V gene sequence: CDR1 SGHAT, CDR2 FQDESV (reference sequence). J was trimmed by 8 bases and V by 1 base; bases with no gene match: 10. CDR3 size: 16 residues. This CDR3 is CASSLELSGRRYEQFF. DNA of the CDR3: TGTGCCAGCAGCTTAGAGCTCAGCGGGAGAAGGTATGAGCAGTTCTTC.

The rearrangement joins TRBV4-1 to TRBJ1-4; D not certain. The CDR3 extends over 13 amino acids. Germline CDR1 MGHRA, CDR2 YSYEKL. V was trimmed by 7 bases and J by 5 bases, leaving 11 bases between them. The CDR3 reads CASKPPGNEKLFF. The CDR3 DNA reads TGCGCCAGCAAGCCCCCAGGCAATGAAAAACTGTTTTTT.

The chain is built from TRBV29-1 and TRBJ2-5, with D possibly being TRBD2 (5 bases). In germline, CDR1 is SQVTM, CDR2 ANQGSEA. This CDR3 comprises 14 residues. With 0 bases removed from V and 2 bases from J, the gap between germline ends came to 10 bases. The CDR3 loop is CSVEDPRGQETQYF. CDR3 bases: TGCAGCGTTGAAGATCCCCGGGGACAAGAGACCCAGTACTTC.

The rearrangement links TRBV19 to TRBJ2-7, with D maybe TRBD1 (6 bases). Germline V gives CDR1 LNHDA, CDR2 SQIVND (reference sequence). V gave up 2 bases and J gave up 6 bases, with 14 bases separating them. CDR3 length equals 14 residues. The chain's CDR3 is CASSIQGMAGEQYF. As DNA, the CDR3 is TGTGCCAGTAGTATACAGGGGATGGCTGGCGAGCAGTACTTC.

The J gene is TRBJ2-2, the V gene TRBV29-1; TRBD2 might be the D (6 bases). Germline V CDR1 and CDR2: SQVTM, ANQGSEA. Trimming pared 7 bases from V and 5 bases from J, leaving 14 bases between. The CDR3 sequence is 13 residues long. CDR3 bases: TGCAGCGCTCCGACTAGAGGGACCGGGGAGCTGTTTTTT. Translation gives CSAPTRGTGELFF.

The chain links TRBV28 to TRBJ2-7, with unresolved D. The CDR3 covers 14 residues. The V end lost 3 bases, the J end lost 3 bases, and 12 bases lay between the germline ends. The germline gives CDR1 MDHEN, CDR2 SYDVKM. CDR3 nucleotides: TGTGCCAGCAGTTTTTCTGGGTCCCTCTACGAGCAGTACTTC. Protein product: CASSFSGSLYEQYF.

A single count supports this clone. This sequence joins TRBV28 and TRBJ1-3; the D gene is possibly TRBD1 (6 bases). Germline V gives CDR1 MDHEN, CDR2 SYDVKM. The length of the CDR3 is 14 residues. The V and J ends lost 7 bases and 0 bases respectively, with 10 bases between them. Here the CDR3 reads CASNTGSSGNTIYF. In nucleotides, the CDR3 is TGTGCCAGCAACACAGGGAGCTCTGGAAACACCATATATTTT.